This T cell receptor (beta chain) was sequenced in a study of blood T cells in healthy people across ages. Next came a second PCR, run for roughly 6 to 11 cycles, which used a sample-barcoded 5' primer along with a J-beta primer mix. A tag from a template-switch adaptor with 12 random nucleotides marked each cDNA molecule. TCRdb re-analysed the 5' RACE reads in MiXCR, keeping a single row per CDR3 protein. The sample shows about 730,000 distinct CDR3 sequences, more than 40% of them seen only once. Germline V CDR1 and CDR2: MGHDK, SYGVNS. The CDR3 is made up of 14 amino acids. Germline trimming cut 3 bases from V and 1 base from J; bases unmatched to any gene: 0.

The chain recombines TRBV25-1 with TRBJ1-3; TRBD1 aligns across 7 bases. The material sequenced was blood. This clonotype originated in a woman aged 60-75 years in good health. As DNA, the CDR3 is TGTGCCAGCAGTGAGGACAGGTCTGGAAACACCATATATTTT. Encoded protein: CASSEDRSGNTIYF.